Below, one TCR beta chain is given with its context. Its antigen remains unknown. The donors were in the 120-subject validation cohort, distinct from the 666-subject first cohort. These data are taken from a study of cytomegalovirus exposure and HLA in healthy donors. Here immunoSEQ multiplex PCR was the method, and the copy in TCRdb shows in-frame clones only, minus some. The repertoire holds 80,000 to 100,000 clones, with about 90% as singletons. Findings and caveats of the study: CMV antigen specificity was confirmed in vitro for three CMV-associated chains.

Material for sequencing was PBMCs. This clonotype originated in a man in his late teens or twenties in good health and CMV-seropositive.

The CDR3 nucleotides read TGTGCCAGCAGTTTCCGCAGGGGGCTTGACGAGCAGTACTTC. It codes for CASSFRRGLDEQYF. The V and J genes are TRBV28 and TRBJ2-7; 8 bases match TRBD1. The germline V gene has CDR1 MDHEN and CDR2 SYDVKM. The CDR3 consists of 14 residues. V lost 3 bases and J lost 5; bases outside the gene matches: 6. Complete variable domain (other parts from reference TRBV28 and TRBJ2-7): DVKVTQSSRYLVKRTGEKVFLECVQDMDHENMFWYRQDPGLGLRLIYFSYDVKMKEKGDIPEGYSVSREKKERFSLILESASTNQTSMYLCASSFRRGLDEQYFGPGTRLTVT.